This T cell receptor beta chain was identified during a study of T cell responses to AZD1222 COVID-19 vaccine. Findings and limits, study-wide: Donors were chiefly white British, with a greater number of females, and clonal diversity was perhaps underestimated. Reportedly, close to half of spike-specific TCRs are directed against unmutated variant regions.

On this clone itself: Its antigen remains unknown.

Sequencing used immunoSEQ multiplex PCR; TCRdb keeps in-frame clones, though not all of them. Of about 89,000 clones listed, around 91% are singletons. This CDR3 comprises 16 residues. The V segment lost 5 bases and the J segment 2 bases; nucleotides outside the gene matches: 3. CDR1 and CDR2 from the germline V gene are SGHTA and FQGTGA. The chain couples TRBV7-3 to TRBJ2-3; 14 nucleotides agree with TRBD2. The sample consisted of peripheral blood, taken 28 days after the second AZD1222 dose. The origin of this receptor is an adult who received the AZD1222 COVID-19 vaccine. The CDR3 spells CASSAGLAGVTDTQYF. The DNA of the CDR3 is TGTGCCAGCAGCGCGGGACTAGCGGGGGTCACAGATACGCAGTATTTT. Using reference TRBV7-3 and TRBJ2-3 for the parts outside the CDR3, the full variable domain is GAGVSQTPSNKVTEKGKYVELRCDPISGHTALYWYRQSLGQGPEFLIYFQGTGAADDSGLPNDRFFAVRPEGSVSTLKIQRTERGDSAVYLCASSAGLAGVTDTQYFGPGTRLTVL.